The 32 T cell receptor beta chains below were found in one sample sequenced in a study of T cell responses to AZD1222 COVID-19 vaccine. Profiled with immunoSEQ multiplex PCR; TCRdb holds only in-frame clones, not every one. The profile covers 120,000 to 150,000 clones, with around 88% appearing a single time and roughly 2.1% taken by the ten largest. The material sequenced was peripheral blood, taken on day 0 of AZD1222 vaccination. The receptors come from an adult in good health.

V and J are TRBV10-3 and TRBJ2-1; perhaps TRBD1 as D (6 bases). Looked up from germline, CDR1 is ENHRY and CDR2 is SYGVKD. V lost 8 bases and J 3 bases, leaving 14 bases between the germline ends. The CDR3 is made up of 14 amino acids. CDR3 protein: CAIGPGTLYNEQFF. The CDR3 DNA sequence: TGTGCCATCGGGCCTGGGACACTCTACAATGAGCAGTTCTTC.

This clone was recorded once. This chain joins TRBV28 and TRBJ1-3; D possibly corresponds to TRBD1 (5 bases). Trimming stripped 6 bases from V and 2 bases from J, with 14 bases between. CDR1 MDHEN and CDR2 SYDVKM come from the germline V gene. This CDR3 is built from 15 residues. The CDR3 here is CASRSWGVAGNTIYF. The CDR3 region has the DNA TGTGCCAGCAGGTCCTGGGGGGTGGCTGGAAACACCATATATTTT.

The V gene is TRBV28, the J gene TRBJ1-3; D gene ambiguous. V was cut by 5 bases and J by 5 bases, with 13 bases left in between. CDR3 length: 14 residues. Per germline, CDR1 MDHEN and CDR2 SYDVKM. The CDR3 DNA follows: TGTGCCAGCAGTCCCTCCGTCGGCAGAAACACCATATATTTT. Residues: CASSPSVGRNTIYF.

The count of this clone is one. The V gene is TRBV19, the J gene TRBJ2-4, with 11 bases identical to TRBD1. The length of the CDR3 is 17 residues. V gave up 5 bases and J gave up 2 bases; unmatched junction bases: 8. Germline assignment: CDR1 LNHDA and CDR2 SQIVND (reference sequence). The CDR3 DNA sequence: TGTGCCAGTAGTTCCACCGGGACAGGGGGAACCAAAAACATTCAGTACTTC. Its protein product is CASSSTGTGGTKNIQYF.

This chain joins TRBV2 and TRBJ2-2; 8 nucleotides align to TRBD2. V was pared by 7 bases and J by 7 bases, with 11 bases of the junction left unmatched. This CDR3 spans 15 amino acids. Germline V gene data show CDR1 as SNHLY and CDR2 as FYNNEI. The CDR3 loop is CASTGTTGGNGELFF. CDR3 bases: TGTGCCAGCACGGGGACGACGGGAGGGAACGGGGAGCTGTTTTTT.

The chain links TRBV9 to TRBJ2-1, with D possibly called TRBD1 or TRBD2 (6 bases each). The CDR3 has 15 amino acids. CDR1 SGDLS and CDR2 YYNGEE come from the germline V gene. V lost 1 base, J lost 8 bases, and 16 bases lay in between. CDR3 amino acids: CASSVKGGGAHEQFF. CDR3 nucleotides: TGTGCCAGCAGCGTAAAGGGGGGTGGGGCCCATGAGCAGTTCTTC.

The chain joins TRBV11-1 to TRBJ2-2; 7 nucleotides align to TRBD2. The CDR3 has 16 amino acids. Per the germline V gene, CDR1 is SGHAT and CDR2 is FQDESV (reference sequence). With V trimmed by 2 bases and J by 4 bases, 7 bases remained unmatched. This CDR3 is CASSLREGGGTGELFF. For the CDR3, the DNA is TGTGCCAGCAGCTTAAGGGAGGGAGGCGGCACCGGGGAGCTGTTTTTT. The full variable domain, in which reference TRBV11-1 and TRBJ2-2 provide the parts outside the CDR3, is EAEVAQSPRYKITEKSQAVAFWCDPISGHATLYWYRQILGQGPELLVQFQDESVVDDSQLPKDRFSAERLKGVDSTLKIQPAELGDSAMYLCASSLREGGGTGELFFGEGSRLTVL.

The CDR3 region is CASKGQGNTGELFF. The CDR3 region has the DNA TGTGCCAGCAAAGGACAGGGGAACACCGGGGAGCTGTTTTTT. The rearrangement joins TRBV6-5 to TRBJ2-2; 8 bases match TRBD1. The germline V gene has CDR1 MNHEY and CDR2 SVGAGI. The CDR3 runs 14 residues. V lost 7 bases and J lost 1; bases outside the gene matches: 2.

The chain carries TRBV9 and TRBJ2-5; D unresolved. Trimming took off 0 bases at V and 4 bases at J, with 10 bases between the two ends. Germline CDR1 reads SGDLS; CDR2 reads YYNGEE. There are 14 residues in the CDR3. The CDR3 DNA is TGTGCCAGCAGCGTAGGGGCAGTCGCAGAGACCCAGTACTTC. Translating it yields CASSVGAVAETQYF.

The chain links TRBV12-3 or TRBV12-4 to TRBJ2-1, with no clear D. The germline V and J ends were trimmed by 3 bases and 6 bases, with 9 bases remaining between them. CDR3 length equals 13 residues. CDR3 in DNA: TGTGCCAGCAGTTTTTCCAGCCCCAATGAGCAGTTCTTC. Encoded protein: CASSFSSPNEQFF.

A word on this clone: This same CDR3 is encoded by further DNA sequences in the sample. This chain joins TRBV19 and TRBJ1-5; weak D call: TRBD1 (5 bases). This CDR3 has 14 amino acids. V was shortened by 5 bases and J by 2 bases, with 10 bases between the two germline ends. Germline values: CDR1 LNHDA, CDR2 SQIVND (reference sequence). Here the CDR3 DNA reads TGTGCCAGTAGTGGGGGAACAGGCAATCAGCCCCAGCATTTT. Translated: CASSGGTGNQPQHF.

The chain links TRBV19 to TRBJ1-1, with 8 bases fitting TRBD1. V dropped 5 bases and J dropped 6; count of bases not matched to a gene: 11. The CDR3 consists of 15 residues. Germline assignment: CDR1 LNHDA and CDR2 SQIVND (reference sequence). The CDR3 region has the DNA TGTGCCAGTAGTTTACAGGGGGTAACAAACCCTGAAGCTTTCTTT. It codes for CASSLQGVTNPEAFF.

The chain joins TRBV5-6 to TRBJ1-1; a possible D gene is TRBD1 (6 bases). The germline CDR1 and CDR2 sequences are SGHDT and YYEEEE. This CDR3 is built from 16 residues. V shed 6 bases and J shed 1 base, with 19 bases lying between them. The CDR3 nucleotides are TGTGCCAGCACCATAAACAGGGTCGTTCCGAACACTGAAGCTTTCTTT. As protein: CASTINRVVPNTEAFF. Drawing the rest from reference TRBV5-6 and TRBJ1-1, the complete variable domain is DAGVTQSPTHLIKTRGQQVTLRCSPKSGHDTVSWYQQALGQGPQFIFQYYEEEERQRGNFPDRFSGHQFPNYSSELNVNALLLGDSALYLCASTINRVVPNTEAFFGQGTRLTVV.

J is TRBJ2-7 and V is TRBV12-5, with D perhaps TRBD1 or TRBD2 (5 bases each). Germline V gene lookup returns CDR1 LGHNT and CDR2 FRNRAP. Between the trimmed V and J ends, which lost 6 bases and 9 bases, there was a span of 12 bases. The CDR3 has 11 residues. CDR3 loop: CASGPDGGQYF. Here the CDR3 DNA reads TGTGCTAGTGGGCCCGATGGGGGGCAGTACTTC.

J is TRBJ2-7 and V is TRBV7-9, with a tentative D call TRBD2 (5 bases). Between the trimmed V and J ends, which lost 7 bases and 1 base, there was a span of 11 bases. The CDR3 has 13 amino acids. Germline V gene sequence: CDR1 SEHNR, CDR2 FQNEAQ (reference sequence). CDR3: CASNRAGSYEQYF. CDR3 bases: TGTGCCAGCAATCGTGCGGGTTCCTACGAGCAGTACTTC.

The chain couples TRBV12-3 or TRBV12-4 to TRBJ1-1, with a possible D match to TRBD1 (5 bases). Trimming shortened V by 2 bases and J by 6 bases, and 10 bases separated the two germline ends. The length of the CDR3 is 13 residues. CDR3 sequence reads: CASSLLPGPEAFF. The CDR3 DNA is TGTGCCAGCAGTTTATTGCCAGGGCCTGAAGCTTTCTTT.

This sequence joins TRBV18 and TRBJ1-5; D ambiguous. Trimming removed 2 bases at V and 6 bases at J, with 11 bases between. CDR3 size: 14 residues. Germline lookup yields CDR1 KGHSH and CDR2 LQKENI. CDR3 DNA: TGTGCCAGCTCACCATCCCCAGGTGGTCAGCCCCAGCATTTT. Protein sequence: CASSPSPGGQPQHF.

The chain is built from TRBV30 and TRBJ1-5; D not certain. Trimming took 2 bases from V and 0 from J, leaving 8 bases between them. Germline V lookup: CDR1 GTSNPN, CDR2 SVGIG (reference sequence). The CDR3 loop spans 14 amino acids. The CDR3 sequence: CAWSYWDSNQPQHF. The CDR3 nucleotides are TGTGCCTGGAGTTATTGGGATAGCAATCAGCCCCAGCATTTT. Together with reference TRBV30 and TRBJ1-5, the CDR3 gives the full variable domain: SQTIHQWPATLVQPVGSPLSLECTVEGTSNPNLYWYRQAAGRGLQLLFYSVGIGQISSEVPQNLSASRPQDRQFILSSKKLLLSDSGFYLCAWSYWDSNQPQHFGDGTRLSIL.

The chain is built from TRBV6-6 and TRBJ1-1; no clear D. The CDR3 is 11 residues long. The V gene lost 4 bases and the J gene lost 4 bases, with 4 bases spanning the gap. From germline, CDR1 is MNHNY and CDR2 SVGAGI (reference sequence). CDR3 sequence: CASSSATEAFF. CDR3 bases: TGTGCCAGCAGTTCGGCCACTGAAGCTTTCTTT.

Note on this clone: Distinct nucleotide sequences in the sample also encode this CDR3. The chain employs TRBV6-5 and TRBJ1-5; D is perhaps TRBD1 (5 bases). The germline V and J ends were trimmed by 6 bases and 2 bases, with 8 bases remaining between them. The CDR3 has 13 amino acids. Looked up from germline, CDR1 is MNHEY and CDR2 is SVGAGI. DNA of the CDR3: TGTGCCAGCAGAGACAGAGGCAATCAGCCCCAGCATTTT. Protein sequence: CASRDRGNQPQHF.

The rearrangement joins TRBV9 to TRBJ2-7; 8 bases agree with TRBD2. V lost 4 bases and J lost 6; bases outside the gene matches: 15. Germline loops: CDR1 SGDLS, CDR2 YYNGEE. The CDR3 has 16 amino acids. The CDR3 region has the DNA TGTGCCAGCAGCCCTGGTATAGGAGCGGGAGCTAGCGAGCAGTACTTC. Translation: CASSPGIGAGASEQYF.

The chain couples TRBV19 to TRBJ2-7, with 8 bases aligning to TRBD1. The CDR3 loop spans 14 amino acids. V lost 3 bases and J lost 5; bases outside the gene matches: 6. The germline gives CDR1 LNHDA, CDR2 SQIVND (reference sequence). Here the CDR3 DNA reads TGTGCCAGTAGTATCCCCAGGGGGCAGCACGAGCAGTACTTC. Amino acid sequence: CASSIPRGQHEQYF.

The DNA for the CDR3 is TGTGCCTGGAGCGCCGACAGGGTGACTGGCTACACCTTC. Its translation is CAWSADRVTGYTF. The chain combines TRBV30 with TRBJ1-2; TRBD1 matches at 7 bases. Germline V gene lookup returns CDR1 GTSNPN and CDR2 SVGIG (reference sequence). With 3 bases clipped from V and 7 bases from J, the junction kept 8 bases outside the gene matches. This CDR3 spans 13 amino acids.

In nucleotides, the CDR3 is TGTGCCTGGAGTGTACGTCCAGGATCAACTGGAAACACCATATATTTT. Encoded protein: CAWSVRPGSTGNTIYF. The rearrangement joins TRBV30 to TRBJ1-3; D gene unclear. The CDR3 totals 16 residues. The V gene lost 0 bases and the J gene lost 2 bases, with 14 bases spanning the gap. CDR1 GTSNPN and CDR2 SVGIG come from the germline V gene (reference sequence). Together with reference TRBV30 and TRBJ1-3, the CDR3 gives the full variable domain: SQTIHQWPATLVQPVGSPLSLECTVEGTSNPNLYWYRQAAGRGLQLLFYSVGIGQISSEVPQNLSASRPQDRQFILSSKKLLLSDSGFYLCAWSVRPGSTGNTIYFGEGSWLTVV.

The chain combines TRBV30 with TRBJ1-2; D is uncertain. Trimming cost V 1 base and J 4 bases, with 16 bases left between them. The CDR3 spans 15 residues. Per germline, CDR1 GTSNPN and CDR2 SVGIG (reference sequence). CDR3 in amino acids: CAWSGRDSRVYGYTF. CDR3 coding DNA: TGTGCCTGGAGTGGACGGGATTCACGAGTCTATGGCTACACCTTC.

The chain combines TRBV6-5 with TRBJ1-2; D call uncertain. The V end lost 3 bases, the J end lost 3 bases, and 8 bases lay between the germline ends. CDR1 is MNHEY, CDR2 SVGAGI, per germline. The CDR3 contains 13 residues. The CDR3 DNA is TGTGCCAGCAGTTATTCCAGTTACTATGGCTACACCTTC. Protein: CASSYSSYYGYTF.

The chain has TRBV6-5 and TRBJ1-3; no firm D call. The CDR3 has 16 residues. Germline V gives CDR1 MNHEY, CDR2 SVGAGI. V shed 2 bases and J shed 0 bases, with 11 bases lying between them. For the CDR3, the DNA is TGTGCCAGCAGTTACCAACCAGTAGTCTCTGGAAACACCATATATTTT. Residues: CASSYQPVVSGNTIYF.

V usage is TRBV6-5 and J usage is TRBJ1-6; D gene uncertain. The length of the CDR3 is 13 residues. From germline, CDR1 is MNHEY and CDR2 SVGAGI. Trimming stripped 8 bases from V and 3 bases from J, with 8 bases between. The CDR3 reads CASGPVYNSPLHF. In DNA, the CDR3 is TGTGCCAGCGGGCCAGTCTATAATTCACCCCTCCACTTT.

This chain uses TRBV9 with TRBJ1-1; a weak D match, TRBD1 (5 bases). CDR3 length: 17 amino acids. Germline-derived CDR1 and CDR2 are SGDLS and YYNGEE. Between the trimmed V and J ends, which lost 2 bases and 0 bases, there was a span of 17 bases. The CDR3 DNA is TGTGCCAGCAGCGTTTCTGCGGGGGTCCGAATGAACACTGAAGCTTTCTTT. It specifies CASSVSAGVRMNTEAFF.

In its sample, this clone was seen once. V usage is TRBV10-3 and J usage is TRBJ1-2; TRBD1 agrees at 7 bases. The V gene's germline CDR1 is ENHRY and CDR2 SYGVKD. This CDR3 comprises 14 residues. Unmatched junction bases numbered 7, after V lost 1 base and J lost 8 bases. CDR3: CAISEYRGRIGYTF. CDR3 bases: TGTGCCATCAGTGAGTACAGGGGTCGGATCGGCTACACCTTC.

This clone was found once. This rearrangement joins TRBV27 to TRBJ2-1; D perhaps matches TRBD1 (5 bases). Germline-derived CDR1 and CDR2 are MNHEY and SMNVEV (reference sequence). The CDR3 spans 13 residues. Trimming left V 3 bases short and J 6 bases short, with 9 bases between. DNA for the CDR3: TGTGCCAGCAGTTTCTCGGACACCAATGAGCAGTTCTTC. Translating gives CASSFSDTNEQFF.

This clone was observed a few times. The chain couples TRBV7-8 to TRBJ2-3; D ambiguous. CDR1 and CDR2 (germline): SGHVS, FQNEAQ. The V and J ends lost 1 base and 8 bases respectively, with 13 bases between them. This CDR3 has 14 residues. The CDR3 DNA reads TGTGCCAGCAGCTTAGGACATACCGGCGCTACGCAGTATTTT. It is translated as CASSLGHTGATQYF.